Listed here are 12 T cell receptor beta chains from one sample, sequenced in a study of T cell responses to AZD1222 COVID-19 vaccine. Repertoires were generated with immunoSEQ multiplex PCR, while TCRdb's copy carries only in-frame clones and drops some. The data contain 82,000 or so clones, 90% to 95% of them singletons. Sequenced material: peripheral blood, taken on day 0 of AZD1222 vaccination. These receptors all stem from an adult in good health.

The V gene is TRBV11-2, the J gene TRBJ1-1, with D uncertain. Germline CDR1 reads SGHAT; CDR2 reads FQNNGV. With 5 bases removed from V and 5 bases from J, the gap between germline ends came to 9 bases. CDR3 length: 12 residues. The CDR3 sequence is CASSPRGTEAFF. CDR3 DNA sequence: TGTGCCAGCAGCCCCCGGGGAACTGAAGCTTTCTTT.

The V gene is TRBV4-1, the J gene TRBJ2-7, with 7 bases that match TRBD2. Germline trimming cut 2 bases from V and 7 bases from J; bases unmatched to any gene: 5. This CDR3 has 13 residues. CDR1 and CDR2 (germline): MGHRA, YSYEKL. In DNA form, the CDR3 reads TGCGCCAGCAGCCAACAACACGGGGGGGAGCAGTACTTC. This translates into CASSQQHGGEQYF.

The rearrangement joins TRBV18 to TRBJ1-2, with D perhaps TRBD1 (6 bases). Trimming cost V 1 base and J 4 bases, with 13 bases left between them. The length of the CDR3 is 15 residues. Germline V lookup: CDR1 KGHSH, CDR2 LQKENI. The CDR3 loop reads CASSPLPGAPYGYTF. CDR3 nucleotides: TGTGCCAGCTCACCACTCCCAGGGGCCCCCTATGGCTACACCTTC.

CDR3 DNA sequence: TGTGCCAGCAGTCAGGGGCGGACGGTTAGGGGCTACACCTTC. Protein product: CASSQGRTVRGYTF. The genes are TRBV3-1 (or the pseudogene TRBV3-2) and TRBJ1-2; maybe TRBD1 (6 bases). Germline V CDR1 and CDR2: LGHDT, YNNKEL (reference sequence). The CDR3 consists of 14 residues. Trimming removed 6 bases from V and 8 bases from J, with 19 bases in between.

The rearrangement links TRBV7-3 to TRBJ1-1, with D possibly TRBD1 on 5 matching bases. CDR3 length: 14 amino acids. Trimming removed 7 bases from V and 5 bases from J, with 17 bases in between. Germline lookup yields CDR1 SGHTA and CDR2 FQGTGA. DNA for the CDR3: TGTGCCAGCACCCAAACCGGGGCAGGGACTGAAGCTTTCTTT. Encoded protein: CASTQTGAGTEAFF. Drawing the rest from reference TRBV7-3 and TRBJ1-1, the complete variable domain is GAGVSQTPSNKVTEKGKYVELRCDPISGHTALYWYRQSLGQGPEFLIYFQGTGAADDSGLPNDRFFAVRPEGSVSTLKIQRTERGDSAVYLCASTQTGAGTEAFFGQGTRLTVV.

The chain is built from TRBV28 and TRBJ2-7; tentative D call: TRBD2 (6 bases). Trimming took 8 bases from V and 3 from J, leaving 17 bases between them. Germline assignment: CDR1 MDHEN and CDR2 SYDVKM. The CDR3 runs 14 residues. The CDR3 region is CASDARGSGYEQYF. CDR3 nucleotide sequence: TGTGCCAGCGACGCTCGGGGGTCTGGCTACGAGCAGTACTTC.

The chain links TRBV7-2 to TRBJ2-7; D not certain. The CDR3 runs to 15 residues. Germline CDR1 SGHTA, CDR2 FQGNSA. V was pared by 2 bases and J by 0 bases, with 11 bases between. DNA of the CDR3: TGTGCCAGCAGCTTAACTCCGGGCGGCTCCTACGAGCAGTACTTC. Translated: CASSLTPGGSYEQYF.

The rearrangement joins TRBV19 to TRBJ1-5; 7 bases fit TRBD1. This CDR3 region has 12 residues. The germline gives CDR1 LNHDA, CDR2 SQIVND (reference sequence). V dropped 8 bases and J dropped 6; count of bases not matched to a gene: 4. The CDR3 is CASHRDSQPQHF. CDR3 DNA: TGTGCCAGTCACAGGGACAGTCAGCCCCAGCATTTT.

This clone is a singleton in its sample. This chain connects TRBV5-1 to TRBJ2-2; D not certain. CDR1 is SGHRS, CDR2 YFSETQ, per germline. The CDR3 consists of 16 residues. The V end was cut by 2 bases, the J end by 2 bases, with 13 bases between. CDR3 sequence (DNA): TGCGCCAGCAGCTTAGATGGGGATTCCAACACCGGGGAGCTGTTTTTT. Residues: CASSLDGDSNTGELFF.

This rearrangement joins TRBV11-2 to TRBJ1-4; TRBD1 matches 7 bases. There are 16 residues in the CDR3. V shed 5 bases and J 0 bases; nucleotides not matched to a gene: 6. Germline loops: CDR1 SGHAT, CDR2 FQNNGV. The CDR3: CASSPGQIATNEKLFF. As DNA, the CDR3 is TGTGCCAGCAGCCCGGGACAGATTGCAACTAATGAAAAACTGTTTTTT.

The genes are TRBV27 and TRBJ1-2; a possible D gene is TRBD1 (5 bases). This CDR3 spans 16 amino acids. CDR1 and CDR2 from the germline V gene are MNHEY and SMNVEV (reference sequence). V was pared by 0 bases and J by 8 bases, with 19 bases between. The CDR3 here is CASSLSSRGYPPGYTF. Here the CDR3 DNA reads TGTGCCAGCAGTTTATCGAGTAGGGGCTACCCTCCAGGCTACACCTTC.

CDR3 in DNA: TGTGCCAGCATGTTACAGGCGAACACTGAAGCTTTCTTT. Residues: CASMLQANTEAFF. J is TRBJ1-1 and V is TRBV7-2; possibly TRBD1 for D (5 bases). V shed 7 bases and J shed 1 base, with 10 bases lying between them. This CDR3 has 13 amino acids. Germline V gives CDR1 SGHTA, CDR2 FQGNSA.